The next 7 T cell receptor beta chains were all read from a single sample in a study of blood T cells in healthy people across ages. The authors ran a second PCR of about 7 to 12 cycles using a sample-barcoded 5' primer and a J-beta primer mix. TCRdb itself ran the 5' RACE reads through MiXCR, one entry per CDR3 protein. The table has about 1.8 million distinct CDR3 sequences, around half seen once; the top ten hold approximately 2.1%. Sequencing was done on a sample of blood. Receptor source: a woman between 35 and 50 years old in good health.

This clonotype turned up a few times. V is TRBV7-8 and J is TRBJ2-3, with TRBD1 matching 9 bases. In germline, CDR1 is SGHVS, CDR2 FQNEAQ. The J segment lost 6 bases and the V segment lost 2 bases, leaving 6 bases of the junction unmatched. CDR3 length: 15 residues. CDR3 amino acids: CASSLRRDRVDTQYF. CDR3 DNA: TGTGCCAGCAGCTTACGACGGGACAGGGTTGATACGCAGTATTTT. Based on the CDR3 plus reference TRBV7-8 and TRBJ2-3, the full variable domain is GAGVSQSPRYKVAKRGQDVALRCDPISGHVSLFWYQQALGQGPEFLTYFQNEAQLDKSGLPSDRFFAERPEGSVSTLKIQRTQQEDSAVYLCASSLRRDRVDTQYFGPGTRLTVL.

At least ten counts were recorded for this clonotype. The CDR3 sequence: CSVAMDRGGQPQHF. CDR3 sequence (DNA): TGCAGCGTAGCTATGGACAGGGGGGGCCAGCCCCAGCATTTT. This chain joins TRBV29-1 and TRBJ1-5; 10 positions agree with TRBD1. J lost 7 bases, V lost 6 bases, and 9 bases had no gene match. Germline V CDR1 and CDR2: SQVTM, ANQGSEA. CDR3 length equals 14 residues.

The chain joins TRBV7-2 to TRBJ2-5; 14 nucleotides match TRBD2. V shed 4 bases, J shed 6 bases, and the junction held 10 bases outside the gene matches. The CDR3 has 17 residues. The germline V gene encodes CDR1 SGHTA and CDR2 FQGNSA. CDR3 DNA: TGTGCCAGCAGCTCCTCGGGGACTAGCGGGGGTCAAAAGACCCAGTACTTC. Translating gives CASSSSGTSGGQKTQYF.

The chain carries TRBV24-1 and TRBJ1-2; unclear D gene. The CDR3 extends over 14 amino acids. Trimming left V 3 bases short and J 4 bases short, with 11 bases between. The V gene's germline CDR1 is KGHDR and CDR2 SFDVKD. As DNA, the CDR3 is TGTGCCACCAGTGATGCGGTGAAAAGCTATGGCTACACCTTC. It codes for CATSDAVKSYGYTF.

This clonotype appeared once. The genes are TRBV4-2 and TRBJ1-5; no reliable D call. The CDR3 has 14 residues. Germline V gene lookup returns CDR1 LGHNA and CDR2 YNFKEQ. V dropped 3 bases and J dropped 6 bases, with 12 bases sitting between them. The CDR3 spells CASSHALGSQPQHF. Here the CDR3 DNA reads TGTGCCAGCAGCCATGCCCTAGGATCTCAGCCCCAGCATTTT.

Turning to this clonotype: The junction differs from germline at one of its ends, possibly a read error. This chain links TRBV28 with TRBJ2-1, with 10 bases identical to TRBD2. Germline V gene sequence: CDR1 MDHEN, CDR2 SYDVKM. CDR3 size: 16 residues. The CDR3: CAGSLSSGGPYNEQFF. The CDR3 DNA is TGTGCCGGCAGTTTATCTAGCGGGGGCCCCTACAATGAGCAGTTCTTC. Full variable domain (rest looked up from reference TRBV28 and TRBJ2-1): DVKVTQSSRYLVKRTGEKVFLECVQDMDHENMFWYRQDPGLGLRLIYFSYDVKMKEKGDIPEGYSVSREKKERFSLILESASTNQTSMYLCAGSLSSGGPYNEQFFGPGTRLTVL.

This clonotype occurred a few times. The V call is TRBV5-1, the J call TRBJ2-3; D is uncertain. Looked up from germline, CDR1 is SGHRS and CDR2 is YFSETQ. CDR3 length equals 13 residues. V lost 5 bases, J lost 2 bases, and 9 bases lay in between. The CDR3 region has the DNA TGCGCCAGCAGGGGCCCCCACACAGATACGCAGTATTTT. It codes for CASRGPHTDTQYF.